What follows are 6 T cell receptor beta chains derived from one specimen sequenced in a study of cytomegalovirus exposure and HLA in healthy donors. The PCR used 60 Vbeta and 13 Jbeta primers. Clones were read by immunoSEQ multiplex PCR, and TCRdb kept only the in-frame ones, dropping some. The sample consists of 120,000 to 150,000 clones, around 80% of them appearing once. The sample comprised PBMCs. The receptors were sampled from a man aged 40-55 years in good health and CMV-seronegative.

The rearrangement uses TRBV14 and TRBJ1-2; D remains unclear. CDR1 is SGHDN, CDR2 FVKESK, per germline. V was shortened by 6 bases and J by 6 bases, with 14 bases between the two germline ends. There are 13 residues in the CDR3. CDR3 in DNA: TGTGCCAGCAGTCCTAGGTCCGGCCATGGCTACACCTTC. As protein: CASSPRSGHGYTF.

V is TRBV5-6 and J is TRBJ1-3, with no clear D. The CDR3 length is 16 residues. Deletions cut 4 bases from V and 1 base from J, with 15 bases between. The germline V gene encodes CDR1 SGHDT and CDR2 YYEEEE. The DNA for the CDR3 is TGTGCCAGCAGCCCCCCCGGAAGGAGATCTGGAAACACCATATATTTT. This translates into CASSPPGRRSGNTIYF.

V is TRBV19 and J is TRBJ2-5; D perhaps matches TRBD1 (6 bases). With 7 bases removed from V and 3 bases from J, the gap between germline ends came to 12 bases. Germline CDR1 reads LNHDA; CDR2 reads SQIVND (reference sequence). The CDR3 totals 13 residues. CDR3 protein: CASKEDSEETQYF. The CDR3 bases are TGTGCCAGTAAGGAGGACAGTGAAGAGACCCAGTACTTC.

CDR3 nucleotides: TGCAGTGCTAGAGTCAGAGAGACCCAGTACTTC. This codes for CSARVRETQYF. The rearrangement joins TRBV20-1 to TRBJ2-5; no definite D call. V shed 1 base and J shed 4 bases, with 4 bases lying between them. CDR1 is DFQATT, CDR2 SNEGSKA, per germline (reference sequence). The CDR3 covers 11 residues.

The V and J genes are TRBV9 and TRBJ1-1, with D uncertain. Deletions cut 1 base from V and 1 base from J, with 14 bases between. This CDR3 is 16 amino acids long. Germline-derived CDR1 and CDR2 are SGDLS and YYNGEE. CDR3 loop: CASSVFSQLQNTEAFF. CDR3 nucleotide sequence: TGTGCCAGCAGCGTATTCAGTCAATTACAGAACACTGAAGCTTTCTTT.

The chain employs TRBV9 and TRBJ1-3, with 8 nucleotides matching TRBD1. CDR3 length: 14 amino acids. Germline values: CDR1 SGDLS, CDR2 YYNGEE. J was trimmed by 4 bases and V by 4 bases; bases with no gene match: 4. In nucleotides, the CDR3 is TGTGCCAGCAGCCCCGGACAGGGAGGAAACACCATATATTTT. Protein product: CASSPGQGGNTIYF.